The TCR beta chain under discussion was sequenced for a study of glioma-infiltrating T cells after dendritic cell vaccination. The overall study: At biweekly intervals, patients got three intradermal dendritic cell vaccine injections.

The length of the CDR3 is 14 residues. The V gene's germline CDR1 is MRHNA and CDR2 SNTAGT. V lost 3 bases to trimming and J lost 3 bases; unmatched junction nucleotides: 5. Amplification used 60 V beta primers and 13 J beta primers. The assay was immunoSEQ multiplex PCR, and TCRdb's table has in-frame clones only and misses some. The table records more than 95,000 clones, around 87% of them present only once. Specified time point: after dendritic cell vaccination, including at tumor progression/relapse. Study-wide results and limits: The cohort had few patients with full blood and tumor sets. Patients with more pretreatment TILs had longer time to progression and survival.

A word on this clone: What it binds is unknown.

This sequence joins TRBV6-4 and TRBJ2-7; 7 bases agree with TRBD2. Specimen: blood, collected after dendritic cell vaccination. This sequence was found in a human donor with glioblastoma. The CDR3 loop reads CASSDERGFYEQYF. The CDR3 DNA sequence: TGTGCCAGCAGTGATGAGCGGGGATTCTACGAGCAGTACTTC.